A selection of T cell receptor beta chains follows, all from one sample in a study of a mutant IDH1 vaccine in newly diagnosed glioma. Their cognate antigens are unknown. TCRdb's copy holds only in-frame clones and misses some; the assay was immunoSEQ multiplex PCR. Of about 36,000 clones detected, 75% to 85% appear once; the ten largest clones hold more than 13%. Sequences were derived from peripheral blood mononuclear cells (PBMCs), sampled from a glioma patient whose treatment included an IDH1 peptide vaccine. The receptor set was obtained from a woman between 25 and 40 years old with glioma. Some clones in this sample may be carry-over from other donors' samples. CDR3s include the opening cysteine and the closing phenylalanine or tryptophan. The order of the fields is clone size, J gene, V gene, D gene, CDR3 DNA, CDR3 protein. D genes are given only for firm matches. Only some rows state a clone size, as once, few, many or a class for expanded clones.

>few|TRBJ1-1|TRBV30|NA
TGTGCCTGGAGCGCCACAGGGAGGACTGAAGCTTTCTTT
CAWSATGRTEAFF
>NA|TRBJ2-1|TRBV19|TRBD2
TGTGCCAGTAATCCTCGGGCAGCTTTGGCGACTAGCGACAGAAATGAGCAGTTCTTC
CASNPRAALATSDRNEQFF
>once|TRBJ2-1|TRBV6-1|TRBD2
TGTGCCAGCAGTGAAAGGACTAGCGGGAGAGTCAGGGAGTTCTTC
CASSERTSGRVREFF
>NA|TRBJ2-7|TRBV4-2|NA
TGTGCCAGCAGCCAAGTCTCGCCCTTGCGGGGTAGCTCCTACGAGCAGTACTTC
CASSQVSPLRGSSYEQYF
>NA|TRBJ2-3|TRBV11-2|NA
TGTGCCAGCAGCTTAGATCAGCCCGGGACGCAGTATTTT
CASSLDQPGTQYF
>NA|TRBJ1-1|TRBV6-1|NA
TGTGCCAGCAGTGAATCCATGAACACTGAAGCTTTCTTT
CASSESMNTEAFF
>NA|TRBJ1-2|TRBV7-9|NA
TGTGCCAGCAGCTCACTCGTGGGCAGGGTGAGGTATGGCTACACCTTC
CASSSLVGRVRYGYTF
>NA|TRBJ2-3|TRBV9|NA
TGTGCCAGCAGCGTAGGGCCCGGGTCAAGCGTAGGGGGCACAGATACGCAGTATTTT
CASSVGPGSSVGGTDTQYF
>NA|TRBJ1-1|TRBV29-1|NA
TGCAGCGTTGTTAAGATAGCCTTGAACACTGAAGCTTTCTTT
CSVVKIALNTEAFF
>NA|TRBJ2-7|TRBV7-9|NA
TGTGCCAGCAGCTTCGGGTCTCAGGGATACGAGCAGTACTTC
CASSFGSQGYEQYF
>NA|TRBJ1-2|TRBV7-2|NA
TGTGCCAGCAGCTTAGGGGTAAGGGGAGGCTATGGCTACACCTTC
CASSLGVRGGYGYTF
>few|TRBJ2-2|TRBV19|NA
TGTGCCAGTACGGGGGCGGCCGGGGAGCTGTTTTTT
CASTGAAGELFF
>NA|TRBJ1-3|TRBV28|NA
TGTGCCAGCCAGTATACAGTTGGAAACACCATATATTTT
CASQYTVGNTIYF
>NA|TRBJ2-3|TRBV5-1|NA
TGCGCCAGCAGTCCAGGCGGGAGCACAGATACGCAGTATTTT
CASSPGGSTDTQYF
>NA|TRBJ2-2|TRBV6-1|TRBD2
TGTGCCAGCATGGGACTAGCGGGAGGGCCCGGGGAGCTGTTTTTT
CASMGLAGGPGELFF
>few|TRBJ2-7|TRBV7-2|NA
TGTGCCAGCAGCTTATCAATCGGGCCAGGGTACGAGCAGTACTTC
CASSLSIGPGYEQYF
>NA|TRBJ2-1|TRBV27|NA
TGTGCCAGCAGTGCAGGGGGACTAAACTACAATGAGCAGTTCTTC
CASSAGGLNYNEQFF
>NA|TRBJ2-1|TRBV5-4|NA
TGTGCCAGCAGCTTGGCGGCGGATGAGCAGTTCTTC
CASSLAADEQFF
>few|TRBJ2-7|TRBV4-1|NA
TGCGCCAGCAGCCAAGTAGGCGGGATCTCCTACGAGCAGTACTTC
CASSQVGGISYEQYF
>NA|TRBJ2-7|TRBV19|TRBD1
TGTGCCAGTAGTACCGGGACAGGGCCGTCCTACGAGCAGTACTTC
CASSTGTGPSYEQYF
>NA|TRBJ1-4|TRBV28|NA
TGTGCCAGCAGTTTAGCAGCAGCCACTAATGAAAAACTGTTTTTT
CASSLAAATNEKLFF
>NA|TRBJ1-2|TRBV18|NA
TGTGCCAGCTCACCTATGGATGGCTACACCTTC
CASSPMDGYTF
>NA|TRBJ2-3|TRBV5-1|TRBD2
TGCGCCAGCAGCTTGGGACTAGCGGGTAACCCCAGAGATACGCAGTATTTT
CASSLGLAGNPRDTQYF
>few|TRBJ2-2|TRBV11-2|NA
TGTGCCAGCAGCCCTAGGACAGTGGGCACCGGGGAGCTGTTTTTT
CASSPRTVGTGELFF
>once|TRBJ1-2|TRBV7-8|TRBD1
TGTGCCAGCAGCCGTGGGGGCGAGAGGGGGCAGGTTGGCTACACCTTC
CASSRGGERGQVGYTF
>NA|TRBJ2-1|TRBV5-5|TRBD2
TGTGCCAGCAGCTTCCGAGCGGGGAGGGGCGTTTCCTACAATGAGCAGTTCTTC
CASSFRAGRGVSYNEQFF
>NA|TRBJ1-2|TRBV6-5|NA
TGTGCCAGCAGTTACTCTCCGGGGGCGCAGGGCTACACCTTC
CASSYSPGAQGYTF
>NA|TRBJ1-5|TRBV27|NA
TGTGCCAGCAAAGGAGGACAAGTCAATCAGCCCCAGCATTTT
CASKGGQVNQPQHF
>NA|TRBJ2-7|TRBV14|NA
TGTGCCAGCAGCCGGGGGTCCTACGAGCAGTACTTC
CASSRGSYEQYF
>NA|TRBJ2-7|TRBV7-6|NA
TGTGCCAGCAGCCGCCCTGCATCAGGGATGTACGAGCAGTACTTC
CASSRPASGMYEQYF
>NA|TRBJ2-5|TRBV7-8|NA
TGTGCCAGCGGAGAGACCCAGTACTTC
CASGETQYF
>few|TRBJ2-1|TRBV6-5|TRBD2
TGTGCCAGCAGTTACGCTGGACTAGCGGAGCTAGAGCAGTTCTTC
CASSYAGLAELEQFF
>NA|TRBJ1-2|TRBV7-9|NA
TGTGCCAGCAGCTTAAACGGGAGGAGTCGGGGCTACACCTTC
CASSLNGRSRGYTF
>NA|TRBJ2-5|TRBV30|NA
TGTGCCTGGAGTGTTAAGGGTGGGGAGACCCAGTACTTC
CAWSVKGGETQYF
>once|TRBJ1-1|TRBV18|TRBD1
TGTGCCAGCTCACAGGGGGCGAAGAGCACTGAAGCTTTCTTT
CASSQGAKSTEAFF
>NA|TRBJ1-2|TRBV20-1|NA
TGCAGTGCAGCGGCGGACTACACCTTC
CSAAADYTF
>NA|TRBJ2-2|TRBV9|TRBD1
TGTGCCAGCAGCGTCGGACAGGAGAACACCGGGGAGCTGTTTTTT
CASSVGQENTGELFF
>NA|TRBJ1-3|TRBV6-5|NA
TGTGCCAGCAGTTATGGACATCTCTCTGGAAACACCATATATTTT
CASSYGHLSGNTIYF
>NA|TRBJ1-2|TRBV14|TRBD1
TGTGCCAGCAGCCTTCGACAGGGAAACTATGGCTACACCTTC
CASSLRQGNYGYTF
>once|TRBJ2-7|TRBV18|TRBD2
TGTGCCAGCTCACAAAGCGGGGTAGGGTACGAGCAGTACTTC
CASSQSGVGYEQYF
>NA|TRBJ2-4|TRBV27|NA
TGTGCCAGCAGTTTAGGTGGACAGAAAAACATTCAGTACTTC
CASSLGGQKNIQYF
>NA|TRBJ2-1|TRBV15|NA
TGTGCCACCAGCAGAGAAGGGGCTACCCCCTTAAGAGCGGAGCAGTTCTTC
CATSREGATPLRAEQFF
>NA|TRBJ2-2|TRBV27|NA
TGTGCCAGCAGTTTGCGTGGATACACCGGGGAGCTGTTTTTT
CASSLRGYTGELFF
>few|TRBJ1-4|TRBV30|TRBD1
TGTGCCTGGAGGAAGGGGGCGGGTGAAAAACTGTTTTTT
CAWRKGAGEKLFF
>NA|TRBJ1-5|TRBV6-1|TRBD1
TGTGCCAGCAGTGGCGGACAGGGTTCGGGACAGCCCCAGCATTTT
CASSGGQGSGQPQHF
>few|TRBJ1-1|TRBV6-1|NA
TGTGCCAGCAATCGAGGGTTTGGAAGCACTGAAGCTTTCTTT
CASNRGFGSTEAFF
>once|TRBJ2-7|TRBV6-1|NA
TGTGCCAGCAGTGTCAACTCCCGCCCCATAAAGCGCGAGCAGTACTTC
CASSVNSRPIKREQYF
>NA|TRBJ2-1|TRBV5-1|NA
TGCGCCAGCAGCTTGGGATCGGGGGCAGGCGCCTACAATGAGCAGTTCTTC
CASSLGSGAGAYNEQFF
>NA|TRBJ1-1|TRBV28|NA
TGTGCCAGCAGCCCGGGACAAAAGAACACTGAAGCTTTCTTT
CASSPGQKNTEAFF
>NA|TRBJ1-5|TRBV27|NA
TGTGCCAGCAGGGGACCGAGGGGGCCCCAGCATTTT
CASRGPRGPQHF
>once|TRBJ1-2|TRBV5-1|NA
TGCGCCAGCAGCTTGGAAGGGTCTGGCTACACCTTC
CASSLEGSGYTF
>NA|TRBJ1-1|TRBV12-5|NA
TGTGCTAGTGGTTCCCCATCCACCAGGGACCGCACTGAAGCTTTCTTT
CASGSPSTRDRTEAFF
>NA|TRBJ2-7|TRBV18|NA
TGTGCCAGCTCACCTCGGCAGGGAGCCTACGAGCAGTACTTC
CASSPRQGAYEQYF
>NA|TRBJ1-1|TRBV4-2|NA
TGTGCCAGCAGCCAAGATACCCCAGTCACTGAAGCTTTCTTT
CASSQDTPVTEAFF
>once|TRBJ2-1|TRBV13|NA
TGTGCCAGCAGCCCCGGGGAGGGGGCATCCTACAATGAGCAGTTCTTC
CASSPGEGASYNEQFF